A selection of T cell receptor beta chains follows, all from one sample in a study of T cell responses to AZD1222 COVID-19 vaccine. The table came from immunoSEQ multiplex PCR; TCRdb's copy has only in-frame clones and leaves some out. Of roughly 80,000 clones listed, around nine tenths are singletons. Sample: peripheral blood, taken 28 days after the second AZD1222 dose. The receptors shown here come from an adult who received the AZD1222 COVID-19 vaccine. CDR3s include the opening cysteine and the closing phenylalanine or tryptophan. Fields, in order: V gene, clone size, D gene, J gene, CDR3 protein, CDR3 DNA. A D gene is named only where the DNA matches it firmly. Size is omitted from some rows. Given values are once, few, many or a class for expanded clones.

TRBV29-1	-	-	TRBJ1-2	CSVADRPTYGYTF	TGCAGCGTTGCCGACAGGCCCACATATGGCTACACCTTC
TRBV24-1	-	-	TRBJ2-5	CATSDFETQYF	TGTGCCACCAGTGATTTTGAGACCCAGTACTTC
TRBV2	once	-	TRBJ1-1	CASSLGVSTEAFF	TGTGCCAGCAGCTTAGGGGTATCCACTGAAGCTTTCTTT
TRBV11-3	-	-	TRBJ2-7	CASSIDSYEQYF	TGTGCCAGCAGCATCGACAGCTACGAGCAGTACTTC
TRBV24-1	-	-	TRBJ2-7	CATSTDYYEQYF	TGTGCCACCAGTACAGATTACTACGAGCAGTACTTC
TRBV27	-	TRBD1	TRBJ1-1	CASVREGGGNTEAFF	TGTGCCAGCGTTCGAGAAGGGGGCGGGAACACTGAAGCTTTCTTT
TRBV6-4	-	TRBD1	TRBJ2-2	CARQGENTGELFF	TGTGCCAGACAGGGGGAGAACACCGGGGAGCTGTTTTTT
TRBV5-1	-	-	TRBJ1-2	CASSLGGNRDYGYTF	TGCGCCAGCAGCTTGGGGGGGAACCGGGACTATGGCTACACCTTC
TRBV11-2	once	TRBD1	TRBJ1-4	CASSLAPGQGGGKLFF	TGTGCCAGCAGCCTTGCCCCGGGACAGGGCGGGGGAAAACTGTTTTTT
TRBV9	-	TRBD1	TRBJ1-1	CASSRGLLGQQNTEAFF	TGTGCCAGCAGCCGAGGGCTTCTGGGACAGCAGAACACTGAAGCTTTCTTT
TRBV5-1	-	-	TRBJ2-7	CASSLFGAGIYEQYF	TGCGCCAGCAGCTTGTTTGGGGCAGGAATTTACGAGCAGTACTTC
TRBV7-9	-	-	TRBJ2-1	CASSLGYNEQFF	TGTGCCAGCAGCTTAGGGTACAATGAGCAGTTCTTC
TRBV7-9	-	-	TRBJ2-5	CASSPDTGRETQYF	TGTGCCAGCAGCCCAGACACCGGCCGGGAGACCCAGTACTTC
TRBV7-9	-	TRBD1	TRBJ1-3	CASSSLTGEFSGNTIYF	TGTGCCAGCAGCTCTCTCACAGGGGAATTCTCTGGAAACACCATATATTTT
TRBV9	-	-	TRBJ1-1	CASSGGYTEAFF	TGTGCCAGCAGCGGGGGGTACACTGAAGCTTTCTTT
TRBV5-1	-	-	TRBJ2-3	CASSFPGQDTQYF	TGCGCCAGCAGCTTTCCCGGGCAAGATACGCAGTATTTT
TRBV6-6	-	TRBD1	TRBJ1-3	CASSFGTGGYGNTIYF	TGTGCCAGCAGTTTTGGGACAGGGGGATACGGAAACACCATATATTTT
TRBV12-2	-	-	TRBJ2-2	CASRQSTRQLFF	TGTGCAAGTCGCCAGTCCACAAGGCAGCTGTTTTTT
TRBV5-1	once	-	TRBJ2-3	CASRRELTDTQYF	TGCGCCAGCAGACGGGAACTAACAGATACGCAGTATTTT
TRBV7-6	-	-	TRBJ2-1	CASSLARLGDNEQFF	TGTGCCAGCAGCTTAGCCAGACTGGGAGACAATGAGCAGTTCTTC
TRBV7-9	-	TRBD1	TRBJ2-1	CASSSTGTGAYNEQFF	TGTGCCAGCAGCTCCACCGGGACAGGGGCCTACAATGAGCAGTTCTTC
TRBV12-3/TRBV12-4	-	-	TRBJ2-1	CASSFSRDGEQFF	TGTGCCAGCAGTTTTAGTCGTGACGGGGAGCAGTTCTTC
TRBV30	-	TRBD2	TRBJ2-7	CAWSNLAGAYEQYF	TGTGCCTGGAGTAATCTAGCGGGGGCCTACGAGCAGTACTTC
TRBV10-3	-	TRBD2	TRBJ2-7	CAISESMTSGSYEQYF	TGTGCCATCAGTGAGTCCATGACTAGCGGTTCCTACGAGCAGTACTTC
TRBV10-3	-	-	TRBJ1-2	CAISEGANYGYTF	TGTGCCATCAGTGAGGGAGCTAACTATGGCTACACCTTC
TRBV6-2/TRBV6-3	-	TRBD1	TRBJ1-2	CASSGTGPVHGYTF	TGTGCCAGCAGTGGGACAGGGCCTGTGCACGGCTACACCTTC
TRBV2	once	-	TRBJ1-5	CASSDYYSNQPQHF	TGTGCCAGCAGTGACTACTATAGCAATCAGCCCCAGCATTTT
TRBV7-9	-	TRBD1	TRBJ1-5	CASSFGGGQSHQPQHF	TGTGCCAGCAGCTTTGGGGGGGGACAGTCTCATCAGCCCCAGCATTTT
TRBV9	-	-	TRBJ2-2	CASKGGRLDTGELFF	TGTGCCAGCAAAGGAGGCAGGCTCGACACCGGGGAGCTGTTTTTT
TRBV5-4	-	-	TRBJ1-4	CASSLGNLANEKLFF	TGTGCCAGCAGCCTAGGGAACCTAGCTAATGAAAAACTGTTTTTT